This T cell receptor beta chain was recovered during a study of blood T cells in healthy people across ages (dated by TCRdb to between 2015 and 2017). Study-wide context: Template switching captured roughly one uniquely barcoded TCR beta cDNA molecule per two T cells in model experiments. Age-related changes in TCR beta repertoire diversity were measured in the study by deep sequencing normalized with unique cDNA molecular identifiers. Four age groups were formed from the donors: young (average roughly 15 years), middle-aged (approximately 40), aged (about 62) and long-lived (about 75). To avoid experimental bias, donors of different ages were spread randomly across the sequencing lanes. The study analyzed two additional independent replicas of 1 million unique cDNA reads from the same blood draw for two donors, one aged 18 to 30 and one aged 80 or older. Results and caveats for the whole study, not just this receptor: Compared with the aged group, more naive CD4+ T cells, fewer expanded clones and increased TCR diversity were shown by the long-lived group, suggesting age selection. As age increased, observed TCR beta diversity per million T cells dropped in a roughly linear way, and a significant reduction was already evident by age about 40. Bulk unsorted PBMC profiling prevented conclusive comparison of naive and antigen-experienced compartments. Because the CMV infection status of the donors was unknown, age-related changes in expanded clonotypes may potentially have been confounded. There was a strong correlation between observed TCR beta diversity and the percentage of naive T cells measured by flow cytometry. Estimates of total diversity based on one million sequenced T cells were regarded as lower bounds and as underestimates.

Comment on this clonotype: Its antigen has not been determined. An end of the junction differs from the germline gene, which may be a read error.

The CDR3 sequence holds 15 residues, the cysteine and phenylalanine included. Only the CDR3 DNA is retained, 45 bases long and in frame from the first base. CDR1 and CDR2 (DFQATT, SNEGSKA) derive from the germline V gene (reference sequence). The library was produced with 5' RACE. TCRdb names Illumina HiSeq 2500 as the instrument used. A second about 7 to 11 cycle PCR used a sample-barcoded 5' primer and a J-beta primer mix. Each TCR beta cDNA molecule received a unique molecular identifier from a template-switch 5' adaptor carrying 12 random nucleotides. At least 2.5 million CDR3-containing paired-end reads were obtained from each sample. First-strand cDNA was synthesized from all RNA with the Mint cDNA synthesis kit, primed by a TRBC-specific oligonucleotide. All cDNA was treated with uracil-DNA glycosylase and then went through a first 18-cycle PCR with the universal primers M1SS and BC2_uni_R. On the study's bioinformatics: Each sample was normalized by randomly selecting 1 million high-quality reads, each carrying a distinct molecular identifier. Instead of being binned into consensus sequences, reads with shared molecular identifiers were discarded. MiTCR, with a Q25 quality threshold and the strictest error-elimination algorithm, was used for CDR3 identification, clonotype clustering and error correction. A nonparametric unseen species model with Euler transformation was used to estimate lower-bound total TCR beta diversity. TCRdb reprocessed the public reads (quality trimming at Q25 with fastp, clone calling with MiXCR) and kept in-frame beta chains. One record per CDR3 amino acid sequence lists the most common genes and DNA. TCRdb's processing, not the authors', yielded these V and J calls. Within this sample are 850,000 to 950,000 distinct CDR3 sequences, with 25% to 35% of them counted one time only. Roughly 17% of the sample is taken by the ten largest.

Donors were under 40 systemically healthy Caucasian individuals from Russia aged 6 to 90 years. Around 10 milliliters of peripheral blood were collected from each donor into EDTA-treated Vacutainer tubes. Ficoll-Paque density-gradient centrifugation was used to isolate PBMCs, with at least 7 million obtained per sample. Total RNA, at least 5 micrograms per sample, was extracted from PBMCs with Trizol reagent. For every donor, flow cytometry on a PBMC aliquot measured the percentage of naive CD45RAhigh/CD27high T cells. The V and J genes are TRBV20-1 and TRBJ2-7; 12 junctional bases match TRBD2. This receptor was obtained from an elderly woman in good health. Sequencing was done on a sample of blood. In nucleotide form, the sequence is TGCTGTGCTAGAGCCGGACTAGCGGGGTATGATGAGCAGTACTTC. It codes for CCARAGLAGYDEQYF.